The 27 T cell receptor beta chains listed next were all sequenced from one sample in a study of T-cell memory formation after mild COVID-19. TCRdb re-called the 5' RACE reads with MiXCR, one entry per CDR3 protein. The repertoire holds roughly 100,000 distinct CDR3 sequences, less than 15% seen once, with about 26% in the top ten. What was sequenced was PBMCs or a T cell subset sorted from them (not recorded which). The receptors here all came from an adult woman who had mild COVID-19 (a few samples of this study predate the infection). Cell type and time point are not known.

This clonotype was seen only a few times. V gene TRBV4-1 combines with J gene TRBJ2-6; tentatively, D is TRBD1 (6 bases). V lost 1 base and J lost 2, with 9 bases in between. This CDR3 contains 16 residues. The germline V gene has CDR1 MGHRA and CDR2 YSYEKL. The CDR3 loop is CASSQVGGAGANVLTF. As DNA, the CDR3 is TGCGCCAGCAGCCAAGTAGGGGGAGCTGGGGCCAACGTCCTGACTTTC.

This clonotype occurred a few times. The genes are TRBV27 and TRBJ2-1; 10 nucleotides match TRBD1. The CDR3 runs 14 residues. Germline V CDR1 and CDR2: MNHEY, SMNVEV (reference sequence). V shed 0 bases, J shed 9 bases, and the junction held 2 bases outside the gene matches. CDR3 bases: TGTGCCAGCAGTTTATCGACAGGGGGCAGTGAGCAGTTCTTC. Its translation: CASSLSTGGSEQFF.

This rearrangement joins TRBV5-1 to TRBJ1-2, with a possible D match to TRBD1 (6 bases). The CDR3 is 13 residues long. Germline lookup yields CDR1 SGHRS and CDR2 YFSETQ. V lost 7 bases and J 6 bases, leaving 16 bases between the germline ends. CDR3 region: CASRSRGGDGYTF. CDR3 bases: TGCGCCAGCCGCAGCAGGGGAGGTGATGGCTACACCTTC.

The rearrangement uses TRBV7-8 and TRBJ2-7; possibly TRBD2 for D (7 bases). Germline CDR1 is SGHVS and CDR2 is FQNEAQ. This CDR3 region has 14 residues. The ends were cut back, 5 bases at V and 9 bases at J, with 20 bases in the middle. The CDR3 nucleotides read TGTGCCAGCAGCCCCTGGGGAGGGGGAGCCGTGCAGTACTTC. Translating it yields CASSPWGGGAVQYF.

This clonotype has more than one count but fewer than ten. The chain employs TRBV27 and TRBJ2-5; D uncertain. V lost 7 bases and J lost 3, with 18 bases in between. CDR3 length equals 15 residues. Germline CDR1 is MNHEY and CDR2 is SMNVEV (reference sequence). The CDR3 nucleotides read TGTGCCAGCACCACAACCGTGGCAGGCGAAGAGACCCAGTACTTC. It encodes CASTTTVAGEETQYF.

This chain links TRBV20-1 with TRBJ1-1; 8 bases fit TRBD1. Trimming took 6 bases from V and 2 from J; bases not matched to a gene: 8. The CDR3 covers 14 residues. The germline V gene has CDR1 DFQATT and CDR2 SNEGSKA (reference sequence). The CDR3 bases are TGCAGTGCGTTGGACAGGGAGGACAACACTGAAGCTTTCTTT. Encoded protein: CSALDREDNTEAFF.

This chain's CDR3 is CASIGPGGNEQFF. The DNA of the CDR3 is TGTGCCAGCATAGGACCAGGGGGGAATGAGCAGTTCTTC. This chain uses TRBV12-3 or TRBV12-4 with TRBJ2-1; tentatively, D is TRBD1 (7 bases). The CDR3 has 13 residues. V dropped 7 bases and J dropped 7 bases, with 14 bases sitting between them.

This clonotype has just a few counts. The chain has TRBV7-3 and TRBJ2-7; D is undetermined. The CDR3 extends over 13 amino acids. V lost 5 bases, J lost 7 bases, and 15 bases lay in between. Germline loops: CDR1 SGHTA, CDR2 FQGTGA. The CDR3 DNA reads as TGTGCCAGCAGCCCCGACGTGGAGTTAGAGCAGTACTTC. This translates into CASSPDVELEQYF.

This clonotype was counted between two and nine times. V and J are TRBV24-1 and TRBJ2-7, with a tentative D call TRBD1 (6 bases). The V and J ends lost 9 bases and 1 base respectively, with 18 bases between them. Germline assignment: CDR1 KGHDR and CDR2 SFDVKD. The CDR3 extends over 15 amino acids. The DNA of the CDR3 is TGTGCCACCGCCGAGGGGACACTGGGATCCTACGAGCAGTACTTC. Its protein is CATAEGTLGSYEQYF.

The chain recombines TRBV15 with TRBJ2-5; TRBD1 matches at 8 bases. The V segment lost 3 bases and the J segment 5 bases; nucleotides outside the gene matches: 5. CDR1 is LNHNV, CDR2 YYDKDF, per germline (reference sequence). This CDR3 has 14 residues. The CDR3 protein is CATSRDRVWETQYF. CDR3 DNA sequence: TGTGCCACCAGCAGGGACAGGGTTTGGGAGACCCAGTACTTC.

The sample holds a few counts of this clonotype. The CDR3 region is CATSVGGRAIDEQFF. CDR3 coding DNA: TGTGCCACCAGTGTCGGCGGGAGGGCCATCGATGAGCAGTTCTTC. This chain joins TRBV24-1 and TRBJ2-1; TRBD2 matches 9 bases. Trimming took 5 bases from V and 8 from J; bases not matched to a gene: 9. Germline CDR1 is KGHDR and CDR2 is SFDVKD. The CDR3 runs 15 residues.

This clonotype has a count of ten or more. The genes are TRBV5-5 and TRBJ2-7, with 9 bases identical to TRBD1. J gave up 4 bases and V 4 bases, and 6 bases lay outside the gene matches. The CDR3 loop spans 14 amino acids. Germline-derived CDR1 and CDR2 are SGHKS and YYEKEE (reference sequence). CDR3 sequence (DNA): TGTGCCAGCAGCCCGGGACAGGGTGGGTACGAGCAGTACTTC. Translation: CASSPGQGGYEQYF.

The chain couples TRBV3-1 to TRBJ2-5, with D tentatively TRBD1 (6 bases). The CDR3 sequence is 16 residues long. Trimming took off 1 base at V and 4 bases at J, with 16 bases between the two ends. CDR1 LGHDT and CDR2 YNNKEL come from the germline V gene (reference sequence). The CDR3 DNA reads as TGTGCCAGCAGCCAAGTGGAGGCAGGGGAAGGAGAGACCCAGTACTTC. Its translation is CASSQVEAGEGETQYF.

This clonotype was seen more than once but under ten times. The chain combines TRBV7-6 with TRBJ1-1; TRBD1 matches at 8 bases. The CDR3 totals 17 residues. Trimming at V came to 1 base and at J to 6 bases, leaving 13 bases not matched to a gene. Germline V gives CDR1 SGHVS, CDR2 FNYEAQ. The CDR3 coding sequence is TGTGCCAGCAGCTTAGGGCCCGGGGCAGGGGGCAGTCCTGAAGCTTTCTTT. As protein: CASSLGPGAGGSPEAFF.

This clonotype qualifies as medium-sized. The rearrangement joins TRBV7-9 to TRBJ2-5; D perhaps matches TRBD2 (5 bases). This CDR3 contains 16 residues. Germline V CDR1 and CDR2: SEHNR, FQNEAQ (reference sequence). V dropped 5 bases and J dropped 4 bases, with 20 bases sitting between them. The CDR3: CASSRITRGPPETQYF. In DNA form, the CDR3 reads TGTGCCAGCAGCAGAATCACTAGAGGTCCGCCAGAGACCCAGTACTTC. Together with reference TRBV7-9 and TRBJ2-5, the CDR3 gives the full variable domain: DTGVSQNPRHKITKRGQNVTFRCDPISEHNRLYWYRQTLGQGPEFLTYFQNEAQLEKSRLLSDRFSAERPKGSFSTLEIQRTEQGDSAMYLCASSRITRGPPETQYFGPGTRLLVL.

The chain employs TRBV20-1 and TRBJ2-7; 9 nucleotides agree with TRBD2. Per germline, CDR1 DFQATT and CDR2 SNEGSKA (reference sequence). CDR3 length: 16 amino acids. J gave up 7 bases and V 0 bases, and 13 bases lay outside the gene matches. CDR3 in amino acids: CSARELAGGDPGEQYF. The CDR3 DNA is TGCAGTGCTAGAGAACTGGCGGGAGGGGACCCGGGGGAGCAGTACTTC.

V and J are TRBV7-3 and TRBJ1-1; the D gene is possibly TRBD1 (5 bases). From germline, CDR1 is SGHTA and CDR2 FQGTGA. V shed 2 bases and J shed 0 bases, with 13 bases lying between them. CDR3 size: 16 residues. CDR3 region: CASSLGGGMLNTEAFF. CDR3 nucleotides: TGTGCCAGCAGCTTAGGTGGGGGGATGTTGAACACTGAAGCTTTCTTT.

This clonotype was seen a few times. The chain employs TRBV5-6 and TRBJ2-2; D possibly matches TRBD1 or TRBD2 (5 bases each). Germline V gene data show CDR1 as SGHDT and CDR2 as YYEEEE. This CDR3 comprises 15 residues. V was shortened by 0 bases and J by 6 bases, with 12 bases between the two germline ends. The CDR3 sequence is CASSLETPGPGELFF. The DNA for the CDR3 is TGTGCCAGCAGCTTGGAAACACCGGGGCCCGGGGAGCTGTTTTTT.

This clonotype was counted ten times or more. The junction shows a germline mismatch at one end, possibly a read error. This sequence joins TRBV7-9 and TRBJ2-5; no firm D call. CDR1 is SEHNR and CDR2 is FQNEAQ in the germline V gene (reference sequence). CDR3 size: 14 residues. CDR3 residues: CASSLVGNQETQYF. Here the CDR3 DNA reads TGTGCCAGCAGTTTAGTGGGGAACCAAGAGACCCAGTACTTC.

The chain joins TRBV27 to TRBJ1-2; possible D gene TRBD1, 5 bases. The CDR3 is made up of 13 amino acids. Trimming pared 2 bases from V and 3 bases from J, leaving 7 bases between. From germline, CDR1 is MNHEY and CDR2 SMNVEV (reference sequence). The CDR3 region is CASSLQGYYGYTF. CDR3 bases: TGTGCCAGCAGTTTACAGGGCTACTATGGCTACACCTTC.

CDR3 region: CAISTRDRGYNEQFF. The CDR3 DNA sequence: TGTGCCATCAGTACCCGGGACAGGGGTTACAATGAGCAGTTCTTC. V and J are TRBV10-3 and TRBJ2-1; 10 bases map to TRBD1. Germline loops: CDR1 ENHRY, CDR2 SYGVKD. The CDR3 loop spans 15 amino acids. Trimming at V came to 5 bases and at J to 4 bases, leaving 5 bases not matched to a gene.

The sample holds a few counts of this clonotype. The chain links TRBV4-3 to TRBJ2-7; the D gene is possibly TRBD2 (6 bases). The CDR3 sequence is 14 residues long. The V end was cut by 0 bases, the J end by 6 bases, with 12 bases between. From germline, CDR1 is LGHNA and CDR2 YSLEER. The CDR3 sequence: CASSQDLSGFEQYF. The CDR3 nucleotides are TGCGCCAGCAGCCAAGATCTGAGCGGGTTCGAGCAGTACTTC.

This clonotype was seen only a few times. The chain links TRBV7-9 to TRBJ1-2, with 10 bases matching TRBD1. CDR3 length: 17 amino acids. The V gene end was trimmed by 5 bases and the J gene end by 4 bases; junction bases not matched to a gene: 13. CDR1 and CDR2 from the germline V gene are SEHNR and FQNEAQ (reference sequence). This CDR3 is CASSGAGTGAGSYGYTF. In DNA form, the CDR3 reads TGTGCCAGCAGCGGCGCCGGGACAGGGGCCGGTAGCTATGGCTACACCTTC. Drawing the rest from reference TRBV7-9 and TRBJ1-2, the complete variable domain is DTGVSQNPRHKITKRGQNVTFRCDPISEHNRLYWYRQTLGQGPEFLTYFQNEAQLEKSRLLSDRFSAERPKGSFSTLEIQRTEQGDSAMYLCASSGAGTGAGSYGYTFGSGTRLTVV.

The V gene is TRBV24-1, the J gene TRBJ2-1; 7 bases line up with TRBD2. This CDR3 spans 16 amino acids. Losses at the gene ends were 1 base for V and 2 bases for J; bases not matched to a gene: 4. Germline V CDR1 and CDR2: KGHDR, SFDVKD. CDR3 residues: CATSDFGGSPYNEQFF. In DNA, the CDR3 is TGTGCCACCAGTGATTTCGGCGGGAGCCCCTACAATGAGCAGTTCTTC.

The sample holds a few counts of this clonotype. The gene calls are TRBV7-9 and TRBJ2-6; no clear D gene. Trimming left V 6 bases short and J 3 bases short, with 3 bases between. Germline CDR1 and CDR2: SEHNR and FQNEAQ (reference sequence). This CDR3 is built from 12 residues. The DNA of the CDR3 is TGTGCCAGCAGGCTTGGGGCCAACGTCCTGACTTTC. This codes for CASRLGANVLTF.

This clonotype was found a few times. The chain has TRBV7-9 and TRBJ2-1; 12 nucleotides agree with TRBD2. Germline lookup yields CDR1 SEHNR and CDR2 FQNEAQ (reference sequence). V was pared by 5 bases and J by 7 bases, with 3 bases of the junction left unmatched. This CDR3 has 14 amino acids. The CDR3 here is CASSLGLAGNEQFF. The CDR3 DNA sequence: TGTGCCAGCAGCCTCGGACTAGCGGGGAATGAGCAGTTCTTC.

This clonotype was found many times. The J gene is TRBJ2-7, the V gene TRBV6-1, with TRBD1 identical over 9 bases. J lost 5 bases, V lost 7 bases, and 12 bases had no gene match. CDR1 is MNHNS and CDR2 is SASEGT in the germline V gene. The CDR3 runs to 15 residues. In nucleotides, the CDR3 is TGTGCCAGCATCAGATCCGGGACAGGGTTCAACGAGCAGTACTTC. Its translation: CASIRSGTGFNEQYF.